Each of the 31 T cell receptor beta chains below was sequenced from the same sample in a study of OX40 agonist ivuxolimab in advanced cancers. The protocol was immunoSEQ multiplex PCR, while the TCRdb copy is restricted to in-frame clones and leaves out a portion. The sample has some 39,000 clones; about 81% are singletons. The sequenced sample was CD4+ or CD8+ T cells sorted from blood, obtained in a trial of the OX40 agonist ivuxolimab. The receptors stem from an adult with an advanced solid tumor such as melanoma, head and neck, liver or kidney cancer.

The chain carries TRBV30 and TRBJ2-5; D gene unclear. The CDR3 is 12 amino acids. CDR1 and CDR2 (germline): GTSNPN, SVGIG (reference sequence). Trimming took 0 bases from V and 3 from J, leaving 5 bases between them. The CDR3 DNA is TGTGCCTGGAGTGTAATAGAAGAGACCCAGTACTTC. Translated, it gives CAWSVIEETQYF. The whole variable domain, filled in from reference TRBV30 and TRBJ2-5, reads SQTIHQWPATLVQPVGSPLSLECTVEGTSNPNLYWYRQAAGRGLQLLFYSVGIGQISSEVPQNLSASRPQDRQFILSSKKLLLSDSGFYLCAWSVIEETQYFGPGTRLLVL.

The chain links TRBV6-4 to TRBJ2-7, with TRBD2 matching 14 bases. V dropped 8 bases and J dropped 4; count of bases not matched to a gene: 7. CDR3 size: 15 residues. Germline values: CDR1 MRHNA, CDR2 SNTAGT. The CDR3 region has the DNA TGTGCCAGCGTAGGGACTAGCGGGGGTTCTTACGAGCAGTACGTC. Translating it yields CASVGTSGGSYEQYV.

The chain carries TRBV7-8 and TRBJ2-1; D is tentatively TRBD1 or TRBD2 (6 bases each). Trimming took 5 bases from V and 0 from J, leaving 20 bases between them. The CDR3 is 18 residues long. CDR1 and CDR2 from the germline V gene are SGHVS and FQNEAQ. CDR3 DNA sequence: TGTGCCAGCAGCCGAGGCGCGGTAGCGGACAGCTCCTACAATGAGCAGTTCTTC. Its protein product is CASSRGAVADSSYNEQFF.

The CDR3 loop is CASSEIVVSNQPQHF. The CDR3 DNA sequence: TGTGCCAGCAGTGAAATAGTTGTCAGCAATCAGCCCCAGCATTTT. The chain employs TRBV6-1 and TRBJ1-5; D unclear. The CDR3 covers 15 residues. Trimming left V 2 bases short and J 1 base short, with 9 bases between. Germline loops: CDR1 MNHNS, CDR2 SASEGT.

Note on this clone: Within the sample, other DNA sequences also encode this same CDR3. The V call is TRBV10-3, the J call TRBJ1-6; D remains unclear. The CDR3 contains 14 residues. CDR1 is ENHRY, CDR2 SYGVKD, per germline. V was pared by 2 bases and J by 5 bases, with 7 bases between. The CDR3: CAISERANNSPLHF. CDR3 nucleotides: TGTGCCATCAGTGAGAGGGCCAATAATTCACCCCTCCACTTT.

This clone was recorded a few times. The chain combines TRBV5-4 with TRBJ2-7, with 14 bases fitting TRBD2. The germline V gene has CDR1 SGHNT and CDR2 YYREEE (reference sequence). This CDR3 has 19 amino acids. The V and J ends lost 4 bases and 6 bases, in that order; junction bases with no gene match: 18. The CDR3 region has the DNA TGTGCCAGCAGCCTCGGACTAGCGGGAGGTTCTGCCCTCGGGGGCGAGCAGTACTTC. Its protein product is CASSLGLAGGSALGGEQYF.

CDR3 region: CASSLWTGAEQYF. The CDR3, as DNA: TGTGCCAGCAGCCTATGGACAGGGGCCGAGCAGTACTTC. The J gene is TRBJ2-7, the V gene TRBV5-6; 9 bases align to TRBD1. The trim removed 4 bases at V and 6 bases at J, leaving 5 bases unmatched. Germline V gene lookup returns CDR1 SGHDT and CDR2 YYEEEE. The CDR3 spans 13 residues.

The V call is TRBV6-8, the J call TRBJ1-4; a weak D match, TRBD1 (5 bases). From germline, CDR1 is MNHGY and CDR2 SAAAGT. With 6 bases removed from V and 2 bases from J, the gap between germline ends came to 19 bases. CDR3 size: 17 residues. The CDR3 here is CASSNPTALGTNEKLFF. The CDR3 DNA reads as TGTGCCAGCAGCAATCCGACAGCCCTGGGGACTAATGAAAAACTGTTTTTT.

The chain is built from TRBV5-4 and TRBJ2-3, with TRBD2 as a possible D gene (6 bases). CDR1 and CDR2 from the germline V gene are SGHNT and YYREEE (reference sequence). Trimming took 6 bases from V and 0 from J, leaving 11 bases between them. This CDR3 has 14 residues. CDR3 loop: CASNPGLSTDTQYF. CDR3 coding DNA: TGTGCCAGCAACCCGGGACTTAGCACAGATACGCAGTATTTT.

The chain links TRBV5-1 to TRBJ2-2; perhaps D is TRBD1 or TRBD2 (5 bases each). V lost 7 bases to trimming and J lost 6 bases, with 16 bases between them. Looked up from germline, CDR1 is SGHRS and CDR2 is YFSETQ. The CDR3 loop spans 14 amino acids. The CDR3 sequence: CASGDRVGPGELFF. In DNA form, the CDR3 reads TGCGCCAGCGGGGACCGGGTGGGCCCCGGGGAGCTGTTTTTT.

The chain uses TRBV9 and TRBJ2-5; maybe TRBD1 (5 bases). From germline, CDR1 is SGDLS and CDR2 YYNGEE. The V and J ends lost 0 bases and 4 bases respectively, with 10 bases between them. The CDR3 runs 14 residues. This chain's CDR3 is CASSVGGTPETQYF. The CDR3 DNA reads as TGTGCCAGCAGCGTAGGGGGCACTCCAGAGACCCAGTACTTC.

V gene TRBV7-2 combines with J gene TRBJ1-3; D call uncertain. Trimming left V 5 bases short and J 0 bases short, with 14 bases between. The length of the CDR3 is 16 residues. Germline CDR1 and CDR2: SGHTA and FQGNSA. The DNA of the CDR3 is TGTGCCAGCAGCACCATGACACCCGGCTCTGGAAACACCATATATTTT. Protein product: CASSTMTPGSGNTIYF.

The chain employs TRBV7-3 and TRBJ2-1, with 8 bases that match TRBD1. CDR1 is SGHTA, CDR2 FQGTGA, per germline. The V gene end was trimmed by 6 bases and the J gene end by 2 bases; junction bases not matched to a gene: 9. The length of the CDR3 is 16 residues. The CDR3 sequence is CASSPPGQATYNEQFF. Written as DNA, the CDR3 is TGTGCCAGCAGTCCGCCGGGACAGGCTACCTACAATGAGCAGTTCTTC.

V usage is TRBV13 and J usage is TRBJ2-2, with 8 bases aligning to TRBD1. The V segment lost 2 bases and the J segment 0 bases; nucleotides outside the gene matches: 8. This CDR3 is 18 amino acids long. Germline assignment: CDR1 PRHDT and CDR2 FYEKMQ (reference sequence). The CDR3 nucleotides read TGTGCCAGCAGCTTAATGGACAGGGTACTCGCGAACACCGGGGAGCTGTTTTTT. Translated, it gives CASSLMDRVLANTGELFF.

The chain combines TRBV29-1 with TRBJ2-1; 13 bases fit TRBD2. V gave up 6 bases and J gave up 7 bases; unmatched junction bases: 6. Germline CDR1 SQVTM, CDR2 ANQGSEA. CDR3 length equals 14 residues. The CDR3 region has the DNA TGCAGCGTCGCCGGGACTAGCGGGATAAATGAGCAGTTCTTC. Protein: CSVAGTSGINEQFF.

The J gene is TRBJ2-7, the V gene TRBV5-1; a possible D gene is TRBD1 (6 bases). Trimming removed 4 bases at V and 0 bases at J, with 14 bases between. The CDR3 has 15 residues. The germline gives CDR1 SGHRS, CDR2 YFSETQ. Here the CDR3 DNA reads TGCGCCAGCAGCCAATCCGGGACACGCTCCTACGAGCAGTACTTC. It codes for CASSQSGTRSYEQYF.

In its sample, this clone was seen a few times. J is TRBJ2-1 and V is TRBV9; D gene unclear. The CDR3 covers 15 residues. Germline CDR1 reads SGDLS; CDR2 reads YYNGEE. The V gene lost 0 bases and the J gene lost 2 bases, with 9 bases spanning the gap. The CDR3 loop is CASSVGADTYNEQFF. The CDR3 DNA reads TGTGCCAGCAGCGTAGGGGCTGACACCTACAATGAGCAGTTCTTC.

The chain recombines TRBV10-3 with TRBJ1-5, with D unclear. V was cut by 3 bases and J by 2 bases, with 17 bases left in between. The germline gives CDR1 ENHRY, CDR2 SYGVKD. This CDR3 is built from 17 residues. Written as DNA, the CDR3 is TGTGCCATCAGTGATCCTTCGGGCCCCGGGGGCAATCAGCCCCAGCATTTT. It yields the protein CAISDPSGPGGNQPQHF.

This chain uses TRBV30 with TRBJ1-6; TRBD1 might be the D (5 bases). The germline CDR1 and CDR2 sequences are GTSNPN and SVGIG (reference sequence). This CDR3 has 13 amino acids. V lost 2 bases, J lost 9 bases, and 11 bases lay in between. The chain's CDR3 is CAWSPMGGSPLHF. The CDR3 nucleotides read TGTGCCTGGAGTCCAATGGGGGGTTCACCCCTCCACTTT.

V is TRBV29-1 and J is TRBJ2-3; D is undetermined. Trimming removed 0 bases at V and 2 bases at J, with 9 bases between. This CDR3 is built from 14 residues. Germline assignment: CDR1 SQVTM and CDR2 ANQGSEA. The CDR3 DNA follows: TGCAGCGTTGAAGATGAATGGGCCACAGATACGCAGTATTTT. Translation gives CSVEDEWATDTQYF.

The gene calls are TRBV9 and TRBJ2-1; 7 bases line up with TRBD1. J gave up 5 bases and V 2 bases, and 4 bases lay outside the gene matches. This CDR3 contains 14 residues. Germline V gives CDR1 SGDLS, CDR2 YYNGEE. In DNA form, the CDR3 reads TGTGCCAGCAGCGTCAGGGGGTTGGACAATGAGCAGTTCTTC. This sequence encodes CASSVRGLDNEQFF.

Comment on this clone: This sample includes further DNA sequences coding for the same CDR3. The chain employs TRBV5-1 and TRBJ2-5; 7 bases fit TRBD2. The germline gives CDR1 SGHRS, CDR2 YFSETQ. The J segment lost 5 bases and the V segment lost 0 bases, leaving 7 bases of the junction unmatched. The CDR3 consists of 15 residues. This chain's CDR3 is CASSLDGRAGETQYF. The DNA of the CDR3 is TGCGCCAGCAGCTTGGACGGGAGAGCGGGGGAGACCCAGTACTTC.

As concerns this clone: The junction shows a germline mismatch at one end, possibly a read error. CDR3 bases: TGTGCTAGCAGCTTAGGAGCAGGAAACAATGAGCAGTTCTTC. This gives the protein CASSLGAGNNEQFF. The V call is TRBV7-7, the J call TRBJ2-1; D gene uncertain. CDR3 length equals 14 residues. Germline assignment: CDR1 SSHAT and CDR2 FNYEAQ (reference sequence).

The genes are TRBV7-8 and TRBJ1-5; maybe TRBD1 (5 bases). Germline CDR1 SGHVS, CDR2 FQNEAQ. CDR3 length equals 15 residues. Trimming pared 4 bases from V and 7 bases from J, leaving 17 bases between. The CDR3 loop is CASSSREGRGQPQHF. The CDR3 bases are TGTGCCAGCAGCTCACGGGAGGGTAGGGGACAGCCCCAGCATTTT.

This clone is judged medium-sized. This rearrangement joins TRBV7-6 to TRBJ2-6; D unclear. The CDR3 extends over 14 amino acids. V lost 4 bases to trimming and J lost 3 bases, with 7 bases between them. Germline CDR1 and CDR2: SGHVS and FNYEAQ. In DNA form, the CDR3 reads TGTGCCAGCAGCTCCGCGGATGGGGCCAACGTCCTGACTTTC. It translates to CASSSADGANVLTF.

J is TRBJ2-1 and V is TRBV5-4, with 8 nucleotides matching TRBD1. Germline V gene data show CDR1 as SGHNT and CDR2 as YYREEE (reference sequence). The CDR3 consists of 16 residues. V trimming: 0 bases; J trimming: 4 bases; junction bases outside the gene matches: 6. CDR3 in DNA: TGTGCCAGCAGCTTGGCCGTCGGACAGGGATACAATGAGCAGTTCTTC. Protein product: CASSLAVGQGYNEQFF.

V usage is TRBV7-3 and J usage is TRBJ2-3; TRBD2 aligns across 10 bases. Trimming cost V 5 bases and J 5 bases; bases outside gene matches: 4. The CDR3 is 14 amino acids. Per the germline V gene, CDR1 is SGHTA and CDR2 is FQGTGA. The CDR3 protein is CASSLAGAVDTQYF. DNA of the CDR3: TGTGCCAGCAGCCTAGCGGGAGCCGTAGATACGCAGTATTTT.

V is TRBV2 and J is TRBJ1-4; D remains unclear. With 3 bases removed from V and 5 bases from J, the gap between germline ends came to 1 base. Germline-derived CDR1 and CDR2 are SNHLY and FYNNEI. This CDR3 contains 11 residues. The CDR3 is CASSENEKLFF. The DNA for the CDR3 is TGTGCCAGCAGTGAGAATGAAAAACTGTTTTTT.

The chain carries TRBV19 and TRBJ2-7, with D perhaps matching TRBD2 (7 bases). CDR1 LNHDA and CDR2 SQIVND come from the germline V gene (reference sequence). Trimming removed 6 bases at V and 2 bases at J, with 23 bases between. CDR3 length: 17 residues. The CDR3 DNA is TGTGCCAGTAGCCACCCGGGGGGCCCCCGGACTCCCTACGAGCAGTACTTC. This sequence encodes CASSHPGGPRTPYEQYF.

The chain employs TRBV11-3 and TRBJ1-1; 7 bases are a match to TRBD1. Germline trimming cut 5 bases from V and 1 base from J; bases unmatched to any gene: 4. The CDR3 spans 14 residues. Germline V gives CDR1 SGHNT, CDR2 YENEEA. The CDR3 sequence is CASSKTGPNTEAFF. The DNA of the CDR3 is TGTGCCAGCAGCAAGACAGGGCCGAACACTGAAGCTTTCTTT.

This clone was detected a few times. The chain has TRBV4-3 and TRBJ2-5, with a tentative D call TRBD2 (5 bases). Germline CDR1 is LGHNA and CDR2 is YSLEER. V lost 2 bases, J lost 5 bases, and 9 bases lay in between. The CDR3 contains 13 residues. CDR3 residues: CASSQQRGETQYF. In DNA, the CDR3 is TGCGCCAGCAGCCAACAACGGGGTGAGACCCAGTACTTC.